This T cell receptor (beta chain) was obtained from a study of cytomegalovirus exposure and HLA in healthy donors (dated by TCRdb to 2017 to 2019). For the wider study: An earlier analysis of about 560 of the donors reported around 280 Gb of sequence data and roughly 120 million unique TCR beta sequences obtained from 150 million to 200 million T cells. Every discovery cohort repertoire had been produced on one sequencing platform. To study patterns of TCR occurrence, a later analysis re-analyzed previously published TCR beta repertoires from around 700 donors and added high-resolution HLA genotyping. Besides the first cohort of roughly 700 subjects, a separate validation cohort made up of roughly 120 different subjects was used. Among a few hundred genotyped donors of the cohort, an average of approximately 250,000 unique TCR beta nucleotide sequences were sequenced per donor, 15% to 20% of them non-productive. A later genetic analysis used genome-wide SNP genotypes for about three fifths of the 666 donors, treating that subset as a discovery cohort. The study profiled the T cell repertoires of some 610 subjects by immunosequencing and related them to cytomegalovirus serostatus. In the later analysis, no new phenotypic data were used to find candidate immune exposures; instead, reliance was placed on TCR beta sequences and their occurrence across donors. Around 320 gigabases of sequencing data and roughly 90 million unique TCR sequences were included in an early release covering 550 to 800 HLA-typed donors. The genetic ancestry cluster associated with self-reported Caucasian donors included over 65% of the approximately 410 genotyped donors. Class I and class II HLA loci were covered by the typing at four-digit resolution. An earlier analysis of around 640 of the donors used high-throughput TCR beta sequencing to judge whether each TCR beta V gene segment behaved as functional or pseudogenic. The study was designed to test whether signatures of past pathogen exposure could be identified by cataloging public T cell receptors. Typing coverage varied by locus: 629-630 donors for A, B, C, DRB1 and DQB1; 500 to 550 for DQA1; nearly 610 for DPA1; approximately 490 for DPB1. To predict cytomegalovirus infection status, the study combined high-throughput TCR immunosequencing, statistical association of individual TCRs with disease status, and machine learning. Alongside the repertoire data, information on donor age, sex, ethnicity and CMV serostatus was compiled. Roughly five DR-DQ haplotypes were treated as single units for association and clustering because of strong linkage in the cohort.

In total, more than 500 healthy bone marrow donors made up the cohort. All cohort members were sampled while nominally healthy, although unrecorded immune exposures were likely present. The donor tested CMV seronegative and was one of the 352 seronegative cohort members. Each donor provided a peripheral blood sample, and peripheral blood mononuclear cells were used for TCR beta sequencing. Genomic DNA extraction from the blood cell samples was performed with the Qiagen DNeasy Blood Extraction Kit. The CDR3 measures 14 amino acids from cysteine to phenylalanine. This entry keeps only the CDR3 DNA: 42 bases, framed from base 1. CDR1 SNHLY and CDR2 FYNNEI are derived from the germline V gene. Broad study findings and their caveats: Roughly 15 rarely observed V segments, including chromosome 9 orphons, were excluded from the earlier analysis of almost 600 of the donors because counts were too low. The study gave a list of under 200 TCR beta chains associated with cytomegalovirus. The classifier was reported to diagnose cytomegalovirus status with high specificity and sensitivity in both the original and validation cohorts. A further reported finding was that TCR beta sequences accurately predicted the HLA-A and HLA-B alleles for most subjects in the first cohort. For the cohort, immune exposure information was limited to CMV serostatus. Most TCR sequences were seen in very few donors, while some public TCRs were found in many individuals. According to a later genetic analysis, donors in an Asian-associated ancestry cluster had fewer N-insertions in productive TCRs than the roughly 700-donor mean. The authors suggested that the approach could potentially be generalized to other disease states and immunological phenotypes. Some IMGT-functional V segments, including TRBV6-2 and TRBV6-3, could not be distinguished by the 87-base-pair reads and were therefore excluded. The presence/absence analyses assumed that sequencing depth was roughly uniform across donors, and that assumption may not be true. In a later analysis, most CMV-associated TCR beta chains were found to appear HLA-restricted, with HLA associations seemingly driven largely by CMV exposure. A later analysis reported that several top co-occurrence clusters appeared linked to parvovirus B19, influenza, CMV and Epstein-Barr virus. In an earlier analysis of about 600 of the donors, most TCR beta V segments appeared in productive rearrangements about 90% or about 30% of the time, broadly matching IMGT annotations. A few of the identified cytomegalovirus-associated TCR beta chains were confirmed in vitro to be specific for cytomegalovirus antigens. The sequencing pipeline was judged likely to have produced a cluster of highly shared sequence variants as a technical artifact. In this cohort, only TCR beta chains were sequenced, and detectable features were limited by the absence of alpha or paired-chain data. A later genetic analysis associated a missense DCLRE1C variant with V-gene and J-gene trimming of TCR beta chains, and an independent cohort replicated the association. Because HLA typing was missing for some donors at each locus, association tests included only the typed subset. Linkage disequilibrium might explain the correlated functional status among segregating V segments, but an unknown experimental factor could not be excluded. When HLA alleles, especially DR and DQ, strongly co-occurred, TCR associations were difficult to assign to individual alleles. Specific HLA alleles were associated with 16,951 TCR beta sequences at a false discovery rate of 0.05 in a later analysis. In a later analysis, HLA-associated TCR beta chains were found to be more clonally expanded and to have lower generation probabilities than equally common non-associated chains. According to a later analysis, TCR association rates differed among HLA loci, with DRB1 alleles showing the most associated TCRs and HLA-C alleles showing the fewest.

The protocol used for the library was the immunoSEQ multiplex PCR assay. The multiplex PCR relied on a mix of 60 forward primers for TCR Vbeta segments and 13 reverse primers for TCR Jbeta segments. Amplification of the CDR3 region of rearranged TCR beta genes was performed with a multiplex PCR assay on genomic DNA. On the Illumina HiSeq System, the amplified TCR beta libraries were sequenced as 87-base-pair reads. The study's own analysis went as follows. In a later analysis, roughly 80 million unique TCR beta chains were counted across the roughly 610 repertoires, and around 11 million of these chains were shared by at least two donors. Raw reads were error-corrected and collapsed into unique sequences with a nearest-neighbor algorithm that merged closely related sequences to remove PCR and sequencing errors. V, D and J gene segments were assigned by aligning CDR3 sequences to IMGT reference sequences. For a sequence to be retained, a match of at least six nucleotides to both a V gene segment and a J gene segment was required. Rearrangements were called productive when the CDR3 lacked stop codons and stayed in frame with V and J; all others were non-productive. Following IMGT convention, CDR3 was defined as the stretch from the second conserved V-encoded cysteine up to the conserved J-encoded phenylalanine. The earlier analysis of a few hundred of the donors excluded sequences that lacked an unambiguous match to a single V gene segment. In an earlier analysis of a few hundred of the donors, V segments were called functional above 56.7% productive rearrangements and were called segregating when the between-donor standard deviation exceeded 5%. A statistical classification framework was built for diagnosing cytomegalovirus status from the catalog of TCR beta chain sequences. V and J gene assignment, in a later analysis, came from comparing TCR nucleotide sequences with IMGT/GENE-DB human TR gene sequences. The TCRdist pipeline was used in a later analysis to assign CDR3 sequences and most-parsimonious VDJ recombination scenarios. In a later analysis, each TCR beta chain was defined by its CDR3 amino acid sequence together with its V-gene family, and reads lacking a unique V-gene family were excluded. As a way to deal with suspected cross-contamination and a sequencing artifact, a later analysis dropped 592 nucleotide sequences that were highly shared and had low generation probability. For each public chain, a later analysis derived a clonal expansion index from normalized ranks of inferred template counts within each repertoire. A later analysis computed generation probabilities with a VDJ recombination model fitted to out-of-frame rearrangements, and checked the results against IGoR. In a later analysis, hypergeometric tests were used to score TCR-TCR, TCR-HLA and TCR-CMV co-occurrence, with a repertoire-size bias correction applied to TCR pairs. To estimate false discovery rates, a later analysis permuted the HLA or CMV assignments 20 times. In a later analysis, co-occurring TCRs were grouped with DBSCAN, and TCRdist sequence similarity was added when clustering was performed within HLA-allele-positive subsets. Repertoires with fewer than 30,000 or more than 120,000 public chains, plus five repertoires with anomalous nucleotide sharing, were excluded from co-occurrence clustering. TCRdb re-hosts the immuneACCESS table, in-frame sequences only. Its copies lack some clones; in the studies checked, an unresolved V gene accounts for under half of them, and the cause for the rest is not known. V and J calls and clone size come straight from that table; D and trimming were deduced from the DNA. Counted in this sample were 90,000 to 100,000 clones; around 80% of them appeared once. The ten largest clones represent approximately 1.3% of the sample.

This clone was observed a single time. Its antigen is unknown. Germline is not matched at one junction end, which may reflect a read error. Different DNA sequences within this sample yield the same CDR3. Material for sequencing was PBMCs. The chain couples TRBV2 to TRBJ1-1, with TRBD1 as a weak D call on 6 bases. The receptor was isolated from a man in his forties in good health and CMV-seronegative. The CDR3 reads as follows: CASSAGRGRTEAFF. DNA sequence: TGTGCCAGCAGTGCGGGCAGGGGAAGGACTGAGGCTTTCTTT.